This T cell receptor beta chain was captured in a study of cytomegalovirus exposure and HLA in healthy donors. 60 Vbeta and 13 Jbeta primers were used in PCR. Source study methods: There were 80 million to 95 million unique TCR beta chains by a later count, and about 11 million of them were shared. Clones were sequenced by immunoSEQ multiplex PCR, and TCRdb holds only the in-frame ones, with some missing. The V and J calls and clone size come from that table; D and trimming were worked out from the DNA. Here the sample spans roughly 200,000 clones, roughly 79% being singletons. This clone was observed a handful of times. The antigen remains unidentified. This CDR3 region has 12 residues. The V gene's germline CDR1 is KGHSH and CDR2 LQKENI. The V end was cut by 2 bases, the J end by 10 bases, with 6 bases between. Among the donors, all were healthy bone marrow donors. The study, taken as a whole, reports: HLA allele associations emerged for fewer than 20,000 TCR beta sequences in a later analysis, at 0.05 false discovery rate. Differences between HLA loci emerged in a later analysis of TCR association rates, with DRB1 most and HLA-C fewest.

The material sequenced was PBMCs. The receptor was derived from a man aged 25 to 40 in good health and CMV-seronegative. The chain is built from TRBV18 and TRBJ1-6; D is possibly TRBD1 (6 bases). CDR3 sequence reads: CASSPGGSPLHF. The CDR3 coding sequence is TGTGCCAGCTCACCAGGGGGCTCACCCCTCCACTTT.